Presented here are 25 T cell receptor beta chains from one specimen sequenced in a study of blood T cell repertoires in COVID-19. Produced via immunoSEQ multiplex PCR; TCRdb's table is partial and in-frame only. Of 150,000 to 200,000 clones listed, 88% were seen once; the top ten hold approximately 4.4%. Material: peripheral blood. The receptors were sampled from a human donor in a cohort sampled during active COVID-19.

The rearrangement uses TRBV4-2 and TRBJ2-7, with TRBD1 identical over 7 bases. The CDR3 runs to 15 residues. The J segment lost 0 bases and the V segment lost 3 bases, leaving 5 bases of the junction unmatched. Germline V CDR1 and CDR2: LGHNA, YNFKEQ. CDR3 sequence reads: CASSQTGTASYEQYF. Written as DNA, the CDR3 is TGTGCCAGCAGCCAGACCGGGACAGCCTCCTACGAGCAGTACTTC.

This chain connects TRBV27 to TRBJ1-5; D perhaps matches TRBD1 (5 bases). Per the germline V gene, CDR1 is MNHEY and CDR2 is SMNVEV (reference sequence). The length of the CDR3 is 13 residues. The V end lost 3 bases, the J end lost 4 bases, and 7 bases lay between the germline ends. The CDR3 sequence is CASSFRENQPQHF. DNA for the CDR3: TGTGCCAGCAGTTTCAGGGAAAATCAGCCCCAGCATTTT.

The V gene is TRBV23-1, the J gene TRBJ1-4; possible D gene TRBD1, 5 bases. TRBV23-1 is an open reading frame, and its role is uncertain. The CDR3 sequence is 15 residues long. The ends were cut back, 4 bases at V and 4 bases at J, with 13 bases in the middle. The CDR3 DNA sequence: TGCGCCAGCAGTCGTCGTGGGCAGGGTAATGAAAAACTGTTTTTT. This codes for CASSRRGQGNEKLFF.

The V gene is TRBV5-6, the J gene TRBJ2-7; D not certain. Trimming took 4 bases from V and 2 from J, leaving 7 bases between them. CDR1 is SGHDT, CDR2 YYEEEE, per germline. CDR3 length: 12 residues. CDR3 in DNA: TGTGCCAGCAGCCAATCCCCCTACGAGCAGTACTTC. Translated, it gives CASSQSPYEQYF.

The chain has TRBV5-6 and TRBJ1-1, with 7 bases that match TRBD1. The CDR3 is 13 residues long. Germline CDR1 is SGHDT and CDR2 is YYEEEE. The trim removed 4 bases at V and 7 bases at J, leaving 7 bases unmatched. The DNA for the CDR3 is TGTGCCAGCAGCCCAACAGGGGTGGGTGAAGCTTTCTTT. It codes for CASSPTGVGEAFF.

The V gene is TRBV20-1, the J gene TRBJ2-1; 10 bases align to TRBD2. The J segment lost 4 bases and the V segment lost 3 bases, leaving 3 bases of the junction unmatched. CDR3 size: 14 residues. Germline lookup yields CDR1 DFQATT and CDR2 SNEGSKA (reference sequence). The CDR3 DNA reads TGCAGTGCTAGTTTGGGACTAGCGTACAATGAGCAGTTCTTC. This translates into CSASLGLAYNEQFF.

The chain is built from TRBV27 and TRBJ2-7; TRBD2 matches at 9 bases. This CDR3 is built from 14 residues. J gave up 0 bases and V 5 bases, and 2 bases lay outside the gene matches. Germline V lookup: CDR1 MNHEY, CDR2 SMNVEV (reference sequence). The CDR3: CASSVLAGSYEQYF. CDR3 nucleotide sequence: TGTGCCAGCAGTGTACTAGCGGGCTCCTACGAGCAGTACTTC.

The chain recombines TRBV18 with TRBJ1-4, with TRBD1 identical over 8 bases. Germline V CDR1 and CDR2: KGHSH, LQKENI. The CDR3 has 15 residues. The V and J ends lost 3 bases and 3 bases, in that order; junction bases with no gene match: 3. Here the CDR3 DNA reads TGTGCCAGCTCACCGAGGGGACAGGCTAATGAAAAACTGTTTTTT. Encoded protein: CASSPRGQANEKLFF.

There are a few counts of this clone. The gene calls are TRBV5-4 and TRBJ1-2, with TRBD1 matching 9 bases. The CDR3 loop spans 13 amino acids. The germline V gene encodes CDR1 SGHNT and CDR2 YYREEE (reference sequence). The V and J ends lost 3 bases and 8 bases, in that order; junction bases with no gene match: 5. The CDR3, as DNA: TGTGCCAGCAGCTCCCCGGGACAGGGCGGCTACACCTTC. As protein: CASSSPGQGGYTF.

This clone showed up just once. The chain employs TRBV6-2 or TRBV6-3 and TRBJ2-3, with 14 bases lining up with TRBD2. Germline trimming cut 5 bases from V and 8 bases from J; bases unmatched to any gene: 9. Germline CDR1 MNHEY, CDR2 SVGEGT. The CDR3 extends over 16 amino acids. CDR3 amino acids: CASSRRLAGGPGTQYF. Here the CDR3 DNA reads TGTGCCAGCAGTAGAAGACTAGCGGGAGGGCCAGGTACGCAGTATTTT.

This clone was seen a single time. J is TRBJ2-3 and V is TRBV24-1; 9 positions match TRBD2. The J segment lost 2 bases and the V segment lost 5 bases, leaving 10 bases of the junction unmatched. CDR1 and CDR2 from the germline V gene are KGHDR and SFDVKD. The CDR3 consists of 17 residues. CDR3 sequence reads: CATSGTTSGRTTDTQYF. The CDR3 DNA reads TGTGCCACCAGTGGGACCACTAGCGGGCGAACCACAGATACGCAGTATTTT.

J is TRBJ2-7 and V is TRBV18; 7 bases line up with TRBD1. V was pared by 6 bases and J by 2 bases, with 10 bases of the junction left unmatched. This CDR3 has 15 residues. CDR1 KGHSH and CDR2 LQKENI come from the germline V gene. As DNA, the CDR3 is TGTGCCAGCTCTCCGACTGGGACAGATACCTACGAGCAGTACTTC. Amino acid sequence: CASSPTGTDTYEQYF.

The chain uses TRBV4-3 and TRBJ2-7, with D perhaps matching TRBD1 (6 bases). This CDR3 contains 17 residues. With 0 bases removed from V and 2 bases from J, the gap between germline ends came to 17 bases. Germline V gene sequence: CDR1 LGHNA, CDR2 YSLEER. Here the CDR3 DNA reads TGCGCCAGCAGCCAAGATGTGGACAGTGGATATCCCTACGAGCAGTACTTC. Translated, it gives CASSQDVDSGYPYEQYF.

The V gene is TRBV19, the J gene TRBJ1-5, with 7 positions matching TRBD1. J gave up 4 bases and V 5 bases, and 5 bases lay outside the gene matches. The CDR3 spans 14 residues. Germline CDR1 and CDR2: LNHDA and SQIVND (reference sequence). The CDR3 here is CASSAGQKNQPQHF. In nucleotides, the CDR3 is TGTGCCAGTAGTGCGGGACAGAAAAATCAGCCCCAGCATTTT. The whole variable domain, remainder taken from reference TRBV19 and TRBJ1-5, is DGGITQSPKYLFRKEGQNVTLSCEQNLNHDAMYWYRQDPGQGLRLIYYSQIVNDFQKGDIAEGYSVSREKKESFPLTVTSAQKNPTAFYLCASSAGQKNQPQHFGDGTRLSIL.

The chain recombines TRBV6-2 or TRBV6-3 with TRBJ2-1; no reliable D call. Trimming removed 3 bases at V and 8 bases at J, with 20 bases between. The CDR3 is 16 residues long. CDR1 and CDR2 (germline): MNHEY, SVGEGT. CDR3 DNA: TGTGCCAGCAGTTATAGGAGTTTCGCCTATATCGATGAGCAGTTCTTC. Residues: CASSYRSFAYIDEQFF.

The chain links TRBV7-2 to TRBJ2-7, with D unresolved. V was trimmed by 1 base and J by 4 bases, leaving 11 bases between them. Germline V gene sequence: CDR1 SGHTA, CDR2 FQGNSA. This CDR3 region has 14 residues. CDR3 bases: TGTGCCAGCAGCTTAGGGGCAGATCGATACGAGCAGTACTTC. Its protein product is CASSLGADRYEQYF.

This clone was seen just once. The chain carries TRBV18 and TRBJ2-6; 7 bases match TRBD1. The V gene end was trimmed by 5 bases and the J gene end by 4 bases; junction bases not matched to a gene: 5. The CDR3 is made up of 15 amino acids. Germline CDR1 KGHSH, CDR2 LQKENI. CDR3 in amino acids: CASSVTGDGANVLTF. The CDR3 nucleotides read TGTGCCAGCTCAGTTACAGGGGACGGGGCCAACGTCCTGACTTTC. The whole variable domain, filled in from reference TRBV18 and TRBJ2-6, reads NAGVMQNPRHLVRRRGQEARLRCSPMKGHSHVYWYRQLPEEGLKFMVYLQKENIIDESGMPKERFSAEFPKEGPSILRIQQVVRGDSAAYFCASSVTGDGANVLTFGAGSRLTVL.

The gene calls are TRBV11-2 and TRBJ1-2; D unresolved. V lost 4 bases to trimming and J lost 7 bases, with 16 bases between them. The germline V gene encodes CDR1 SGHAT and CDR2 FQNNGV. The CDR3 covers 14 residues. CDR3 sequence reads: CASSSPGSTSGYTF. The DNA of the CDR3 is TGTGCCAGCAGCTCTCCCGGGAGCACCTCTGGCTACACCTTC.

The CDR3 protein is CASSLRQGPYEQYF. CDR3 DNA: TGTGCCAGTAGTCTAAGACAGGGCCCCTACGAGCAGTACTTC. V gene TRBV19 combines with J gene TRBJ2-7, with 7 bases aligning to TRBD1. V gave up 5 bases and J gave up 2 bases; unmatched junction bases: 6. CDR1 is LNHDA and CDR2 is SQIVND in the germline V gene (reference sequence). The CDR3 runs to 14 residues. Supplemented by reference TRBV19 and TRBJ2-7, the full variable domain reads DGGITQSPKYLFRKEGQNVTLSCEQNLNHDAMYWYRQDPGQGLRLIYYSQIVNDFQKGDIAEGYSVSREKKESFPLTVTSAQKNPTAFYLCASSLRQGPYEQYFGPGTRLTVT.

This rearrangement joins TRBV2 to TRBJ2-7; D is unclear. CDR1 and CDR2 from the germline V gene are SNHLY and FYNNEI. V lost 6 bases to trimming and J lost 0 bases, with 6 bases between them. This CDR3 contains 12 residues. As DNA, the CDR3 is TGTGCCAGCAGACAAAACTCCTACGAGCAGTACTTC. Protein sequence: CASRQNSYEQYF.

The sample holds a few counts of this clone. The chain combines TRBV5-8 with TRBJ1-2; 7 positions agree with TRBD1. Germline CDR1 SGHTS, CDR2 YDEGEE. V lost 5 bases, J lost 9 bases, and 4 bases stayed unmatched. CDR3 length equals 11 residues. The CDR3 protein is CASRGQLSYTF. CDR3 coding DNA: TGTGCCAGCAGGGGACAGTTAAGCTACACCTTC. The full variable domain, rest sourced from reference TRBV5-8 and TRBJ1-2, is EAGVTQSPTHLIKTRGQQATLRCSPISGHTSVYWYQQALGLGLQFLLWYDEGEERNRGNFPPRFSGRQFPNYSSELNVNALELEDSALYLCASRGQLSYTFGSGTRLTVV.

The CDR3 protein is CASSVSAGGRETQYF. CDR3 nucleotide sequence: TGTGCCAGCAGCGTATCGGCAGGGGGCCGGGAGACCCAGTACTTC. The chain carries TRBV9 and TRBJ2-5; TRBD1 matches 8 bases. Trimming removed 1 base from V and 5 bases from J; junction bases left unmatched: 7. In germline, CDR1 is SGDLS, CDR2 YYNGEE. The CDR3 covers 15 residues.

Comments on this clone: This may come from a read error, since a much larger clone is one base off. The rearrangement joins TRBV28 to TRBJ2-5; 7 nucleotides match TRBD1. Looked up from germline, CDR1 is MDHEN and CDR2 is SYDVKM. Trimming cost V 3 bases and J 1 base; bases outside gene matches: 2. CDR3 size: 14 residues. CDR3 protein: CASSFDRVQETQYF. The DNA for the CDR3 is TGTGCCAGCAGTTTCGACAGGGTCCAAGAGACCCAGTACTTC.

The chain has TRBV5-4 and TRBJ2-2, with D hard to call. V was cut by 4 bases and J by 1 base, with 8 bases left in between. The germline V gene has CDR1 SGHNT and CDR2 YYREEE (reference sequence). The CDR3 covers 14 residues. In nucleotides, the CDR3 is TGTGCCAGCAGCCCGACGGGGAACACCGGGGAGCTGTTTTTT. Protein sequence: CASSPTGNTGELFF.

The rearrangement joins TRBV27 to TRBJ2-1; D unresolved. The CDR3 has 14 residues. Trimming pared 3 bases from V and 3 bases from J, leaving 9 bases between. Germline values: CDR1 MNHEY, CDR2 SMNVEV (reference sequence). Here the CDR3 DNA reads TGTGCCAGCAGTTTGAGAGAGGACTACAATGAGCAGTTCTTC. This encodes CASSLREDYNEQFF.